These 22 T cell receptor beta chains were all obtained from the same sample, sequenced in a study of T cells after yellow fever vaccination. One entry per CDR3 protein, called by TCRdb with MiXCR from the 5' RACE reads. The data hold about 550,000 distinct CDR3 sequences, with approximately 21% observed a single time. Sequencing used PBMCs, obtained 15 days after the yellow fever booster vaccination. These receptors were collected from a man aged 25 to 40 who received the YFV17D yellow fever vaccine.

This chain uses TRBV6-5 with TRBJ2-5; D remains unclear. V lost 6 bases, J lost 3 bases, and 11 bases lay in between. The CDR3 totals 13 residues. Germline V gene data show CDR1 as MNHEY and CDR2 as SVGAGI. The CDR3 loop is CASSPSGKETQYF. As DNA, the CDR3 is TGTGCCAGCAGCCCCTCGGGTAAAGAGACCCAGTACTTC.

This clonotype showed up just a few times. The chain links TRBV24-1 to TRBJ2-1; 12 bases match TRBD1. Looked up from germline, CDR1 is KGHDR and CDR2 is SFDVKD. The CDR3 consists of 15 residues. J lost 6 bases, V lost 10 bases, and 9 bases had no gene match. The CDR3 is CATGGDRGLSNEQFF. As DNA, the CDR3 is TGTGCCACGGGAGGGGACAGGGGGCTCTCCAATGAGCAGTTCTTC.

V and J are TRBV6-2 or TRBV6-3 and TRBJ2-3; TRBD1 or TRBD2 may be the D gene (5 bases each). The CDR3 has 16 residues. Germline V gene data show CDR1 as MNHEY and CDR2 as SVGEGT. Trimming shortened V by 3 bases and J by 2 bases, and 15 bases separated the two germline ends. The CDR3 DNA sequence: TGTGCCAGCAGTTATCCCCCGGGACGGAACACAGATACGCAGTATTTT. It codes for CASSYPPGRNTDTQYF.

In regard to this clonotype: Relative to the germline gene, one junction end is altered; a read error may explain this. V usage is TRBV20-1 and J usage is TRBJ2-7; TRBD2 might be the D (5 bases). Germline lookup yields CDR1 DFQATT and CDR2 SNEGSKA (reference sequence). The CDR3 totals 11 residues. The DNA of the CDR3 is TGCAGTGCTAGAGAGGATGGGGAGCTGTACTTC. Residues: CSAREDGELYF.

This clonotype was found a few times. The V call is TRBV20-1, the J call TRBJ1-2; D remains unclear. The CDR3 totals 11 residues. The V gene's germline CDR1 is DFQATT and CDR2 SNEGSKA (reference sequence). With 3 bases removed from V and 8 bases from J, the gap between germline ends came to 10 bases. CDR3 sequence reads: CSARRVYGYTF. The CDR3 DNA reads TGCAGTGCTAGGAGGGTTTACGGCTACACCTTC.

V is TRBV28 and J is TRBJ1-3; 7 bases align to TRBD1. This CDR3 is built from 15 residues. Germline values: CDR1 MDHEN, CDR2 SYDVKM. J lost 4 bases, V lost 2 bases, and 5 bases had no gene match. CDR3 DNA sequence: TGTGCCAGCAGTTTAACAGGGGAGATGGGAAACACCATATATTTT. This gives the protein CASSLTGEMGNTIYF.

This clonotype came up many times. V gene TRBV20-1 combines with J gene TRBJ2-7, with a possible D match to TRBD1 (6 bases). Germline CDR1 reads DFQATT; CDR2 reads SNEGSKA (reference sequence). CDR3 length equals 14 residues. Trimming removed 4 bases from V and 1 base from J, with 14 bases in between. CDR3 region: CSAMDYGQSYEQYF. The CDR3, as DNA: TGCAGTGCTATGGATTACGGACAGTCCTACGAGCAGTACTTC.

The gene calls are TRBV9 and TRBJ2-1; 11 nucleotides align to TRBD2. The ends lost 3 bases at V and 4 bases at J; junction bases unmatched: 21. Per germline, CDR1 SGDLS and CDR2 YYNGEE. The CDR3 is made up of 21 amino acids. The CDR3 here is CASSEGDRLAGRLRGYNEQFF. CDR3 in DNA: TGTGCCAGCAGCGAGGGAGACAGACTAGCGGGAAGACTAAGGGGATACAATGAGCAGTTCTTC.

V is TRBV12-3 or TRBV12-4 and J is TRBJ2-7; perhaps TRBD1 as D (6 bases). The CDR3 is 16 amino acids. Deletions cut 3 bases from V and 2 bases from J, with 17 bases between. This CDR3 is CASSFEGWGRPYEQYF. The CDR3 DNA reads TGTGCCAGCAGTTTCGAGGGATGGGGGCGCCCCTACGAGCAGTACTTC.

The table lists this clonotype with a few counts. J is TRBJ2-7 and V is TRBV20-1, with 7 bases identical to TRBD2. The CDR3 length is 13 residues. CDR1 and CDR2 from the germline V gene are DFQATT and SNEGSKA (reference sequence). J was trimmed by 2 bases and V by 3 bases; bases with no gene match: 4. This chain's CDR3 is CSASRGSAYEQYF. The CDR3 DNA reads TGCAGTGCTAGTCGCGGGAGTGCCTACGAGCAGTACTTC.

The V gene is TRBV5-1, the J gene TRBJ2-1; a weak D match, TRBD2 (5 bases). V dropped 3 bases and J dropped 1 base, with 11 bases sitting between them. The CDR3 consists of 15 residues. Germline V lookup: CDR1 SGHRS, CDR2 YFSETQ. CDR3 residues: CASSSDSPSYNEQFF. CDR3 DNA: TGCGCCAGCAGCTCGGACTCCCCTTCCTACAATGAGCAGTTCTTC.

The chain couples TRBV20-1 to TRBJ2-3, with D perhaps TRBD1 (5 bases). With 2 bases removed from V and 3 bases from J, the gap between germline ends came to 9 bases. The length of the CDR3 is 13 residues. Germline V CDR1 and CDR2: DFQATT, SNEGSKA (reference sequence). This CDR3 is CSARPRATDTQYF. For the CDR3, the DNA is TGCAGTGCTAGACCCAGGGCGACAGATACGCAGTATTTT.

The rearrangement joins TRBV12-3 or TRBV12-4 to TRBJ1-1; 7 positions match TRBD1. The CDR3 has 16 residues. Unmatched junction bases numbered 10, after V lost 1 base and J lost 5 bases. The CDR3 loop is CASSLGPTGPLTEAFF. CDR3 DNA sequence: TGTGCCAGCAGTTTAGGACCGACAGGGCCCTTAACTGAAGCTTTCTTT.

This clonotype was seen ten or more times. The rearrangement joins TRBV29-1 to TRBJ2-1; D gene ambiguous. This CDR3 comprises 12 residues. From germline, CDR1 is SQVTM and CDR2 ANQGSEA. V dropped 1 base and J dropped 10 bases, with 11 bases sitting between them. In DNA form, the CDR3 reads TGCAGCGTTGAAGTAGGGTATGAGGAGCAGTTCTTC. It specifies CSVEVGYEEQFF.

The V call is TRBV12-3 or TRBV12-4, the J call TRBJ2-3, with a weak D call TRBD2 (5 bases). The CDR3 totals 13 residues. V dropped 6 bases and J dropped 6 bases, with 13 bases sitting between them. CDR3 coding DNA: TGTGCCAGCAGACGGGATGAGGAGGATACGCAGTATTTT. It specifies CASRRDEEDTQYF.

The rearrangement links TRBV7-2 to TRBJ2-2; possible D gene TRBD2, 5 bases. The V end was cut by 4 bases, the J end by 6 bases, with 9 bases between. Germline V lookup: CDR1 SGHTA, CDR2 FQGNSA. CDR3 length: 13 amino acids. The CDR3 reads CASSSLVSGELFF. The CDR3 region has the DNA TGTGCCAGCAGCTCACTAGTATCCGGGGAGCTGTTTTTT.

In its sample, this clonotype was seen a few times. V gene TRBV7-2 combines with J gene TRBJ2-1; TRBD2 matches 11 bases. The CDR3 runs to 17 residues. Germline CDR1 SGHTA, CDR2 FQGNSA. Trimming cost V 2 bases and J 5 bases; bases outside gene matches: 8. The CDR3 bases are TGTGCCAGCAGCTTATTTCCGGGACTAGCGGCCAACAATGAGCAGTTCTTC. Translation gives CASSLFPGLAANNEQFF.

This CDR3 is CASKKYQEETQYF. The CDR3 nucleotides read TGTGCCAGCAAGAAGTATCAGGAAGAGACCCAGTACTTC. J is TRBJ2-5 and V is TRBV6-1; D unclear. From germline, CDR1 is MNHNS and CDR2 SASEGT. This CDR3 is 13 amino acids long. Trimming removed 7 bases at V and 3 bases at J, with 12 bases between.

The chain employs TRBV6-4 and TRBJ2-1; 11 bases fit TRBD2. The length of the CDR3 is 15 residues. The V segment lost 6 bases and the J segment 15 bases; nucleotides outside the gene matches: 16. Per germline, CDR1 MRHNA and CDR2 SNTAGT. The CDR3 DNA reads TGTGCCAGCAGCTCAGGATTAGCGGGAGGGCCAGTTCTGTTCTTC. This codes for CASSSGLAGGPVLFF.

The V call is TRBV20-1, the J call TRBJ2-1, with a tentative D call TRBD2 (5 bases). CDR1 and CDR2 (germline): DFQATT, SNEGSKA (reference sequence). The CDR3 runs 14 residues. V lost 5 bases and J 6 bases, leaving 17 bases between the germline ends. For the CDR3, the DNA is TGCAGTGCTCCCCTCGGCGGGCCGGGCAATGAGCAGTTCTTC. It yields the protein CSAPLGGPGNEQFF.

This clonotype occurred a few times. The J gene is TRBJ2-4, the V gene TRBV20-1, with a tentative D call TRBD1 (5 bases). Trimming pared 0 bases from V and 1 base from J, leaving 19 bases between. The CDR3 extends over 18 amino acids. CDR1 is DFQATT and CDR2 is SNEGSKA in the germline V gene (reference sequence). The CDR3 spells CSARDAPWLGQAKNIQYF. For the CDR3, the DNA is TGCAGTGCTAGAGATGCGCCGTGGTTGGGGCAGGCCAAAAACATTCAGTACTTC.

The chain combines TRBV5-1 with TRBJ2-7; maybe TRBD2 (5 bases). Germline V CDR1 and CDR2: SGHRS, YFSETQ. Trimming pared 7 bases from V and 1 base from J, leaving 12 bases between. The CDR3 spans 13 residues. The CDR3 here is CASRAEGSYEQYF. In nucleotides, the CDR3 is TGCGCCAGCCGGGCCGAGGGATCCTACGAGCAGTACTTC.